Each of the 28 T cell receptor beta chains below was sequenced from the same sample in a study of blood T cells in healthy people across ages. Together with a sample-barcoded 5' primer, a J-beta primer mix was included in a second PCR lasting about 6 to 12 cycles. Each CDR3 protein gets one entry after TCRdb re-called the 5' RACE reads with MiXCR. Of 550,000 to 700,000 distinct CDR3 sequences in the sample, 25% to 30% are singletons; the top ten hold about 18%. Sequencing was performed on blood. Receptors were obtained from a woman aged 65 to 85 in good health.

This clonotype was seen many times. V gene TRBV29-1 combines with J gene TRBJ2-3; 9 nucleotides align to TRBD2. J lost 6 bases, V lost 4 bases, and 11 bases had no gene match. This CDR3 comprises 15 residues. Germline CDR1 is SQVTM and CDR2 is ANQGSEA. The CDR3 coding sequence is TGCAGCGTTGTCCCTCTAGCGGGGCCTACCGATACGCAGTATTTT. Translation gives CSVVPLAGPTDTQYF.

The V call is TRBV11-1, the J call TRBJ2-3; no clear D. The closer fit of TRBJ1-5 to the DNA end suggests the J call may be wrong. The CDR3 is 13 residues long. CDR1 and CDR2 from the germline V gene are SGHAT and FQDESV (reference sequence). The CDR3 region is CASSLEGSDTQHF. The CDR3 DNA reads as TGTGCCAGCAGCTTGGAGGGAAGTGATACGCAGCATTTT.

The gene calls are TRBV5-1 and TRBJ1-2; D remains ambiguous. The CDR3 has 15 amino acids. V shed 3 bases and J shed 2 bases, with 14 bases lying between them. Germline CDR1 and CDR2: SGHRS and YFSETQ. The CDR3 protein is CASSSEFGRNYGYTF. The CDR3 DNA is TGCGCCAGCAGCTCGGAATTCGGGCGAAACTATGGCTACACCTTC.

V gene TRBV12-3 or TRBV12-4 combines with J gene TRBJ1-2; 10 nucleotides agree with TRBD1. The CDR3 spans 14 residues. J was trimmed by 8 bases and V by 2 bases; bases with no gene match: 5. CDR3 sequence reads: CASSLRDRGKGYTF. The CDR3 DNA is TGTGCCAGCAGTTTAAGGGACAGGGGAAAAGGCTACACCTTC.

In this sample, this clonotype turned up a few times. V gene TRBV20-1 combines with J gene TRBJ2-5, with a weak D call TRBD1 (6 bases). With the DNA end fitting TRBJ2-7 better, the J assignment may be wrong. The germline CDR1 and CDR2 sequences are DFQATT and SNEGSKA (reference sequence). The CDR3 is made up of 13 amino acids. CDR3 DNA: TGCAGTGCTAGAGGAACCAGGGGTTACGAGCAGTACTTC. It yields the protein CSARGTRGYEQYF.

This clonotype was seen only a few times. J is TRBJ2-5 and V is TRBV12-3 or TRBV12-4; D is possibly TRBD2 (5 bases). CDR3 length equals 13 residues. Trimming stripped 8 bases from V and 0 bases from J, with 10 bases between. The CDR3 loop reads CASRTPYQETQYF. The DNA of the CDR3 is TGTGCCAGCCGGACTCCGTACCAAGAGACCCAGTACTTC.

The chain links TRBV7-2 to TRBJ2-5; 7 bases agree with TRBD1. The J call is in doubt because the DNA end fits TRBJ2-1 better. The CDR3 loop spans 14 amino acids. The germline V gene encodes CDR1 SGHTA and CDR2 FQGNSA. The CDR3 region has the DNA TGTGCCAGCAGCTTTTGTAGGGGGCAGGATGAGCAGTTCTTC. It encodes CASSFCRGQDEQFF.

The CDR3 DNA sequence: TGTGCCAGCAGCCATGGGGGGACAGGGGGCATTCAGCCCCAGCATTTT. Its translation is CASSHGGTGGIQPQHF. The gene calls are TRBV3-1 and TRBJ1-5; 12 bases fit TRBD1. V dropped 3 bases and J dropped 6; count of bases not matched to a gene: 6. The CDR3 is made up of 16 amino acids. The germline V gene has CDR1 LGHDT and CDR2 YNNKEL (reference sequence).

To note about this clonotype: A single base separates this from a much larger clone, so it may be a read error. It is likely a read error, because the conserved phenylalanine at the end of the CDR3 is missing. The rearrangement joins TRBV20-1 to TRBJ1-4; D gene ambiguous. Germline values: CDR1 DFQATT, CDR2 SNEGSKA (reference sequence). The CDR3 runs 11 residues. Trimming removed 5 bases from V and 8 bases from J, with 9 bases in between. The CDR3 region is CSAGPGEKLFS. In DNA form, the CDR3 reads TGCAGTGCTGGTCCCGGCGAAAAACTGTTTTCT.

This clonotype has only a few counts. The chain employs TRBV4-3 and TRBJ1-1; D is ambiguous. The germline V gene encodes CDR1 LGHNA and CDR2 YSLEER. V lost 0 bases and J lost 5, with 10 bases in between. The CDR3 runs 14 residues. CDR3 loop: CASSQDRSATEAFF. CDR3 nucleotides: TGCGCCAGCAGCCAAGATCGGAGTGCGACTGAAGCTTTCTTT.

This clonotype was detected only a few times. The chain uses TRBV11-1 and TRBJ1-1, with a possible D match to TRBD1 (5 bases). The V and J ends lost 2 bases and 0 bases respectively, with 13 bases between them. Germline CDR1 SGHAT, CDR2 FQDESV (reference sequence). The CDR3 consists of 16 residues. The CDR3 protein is CASSLQGKGLNTEAFF. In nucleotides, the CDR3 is TGTGCCAGCAGCTTACAGGGAAAGGGGTTGAACACTGAAGCTTTCTTT.

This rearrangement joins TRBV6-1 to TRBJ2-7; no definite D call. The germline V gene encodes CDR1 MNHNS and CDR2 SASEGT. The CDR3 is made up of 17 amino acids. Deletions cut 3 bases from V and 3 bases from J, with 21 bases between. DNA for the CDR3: TGTGCCAGCAGTGATAGAGAAGCAGGCAGAACTAACTACGAGCAGTACTTC. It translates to CASSDREAGRTNYEQYF.

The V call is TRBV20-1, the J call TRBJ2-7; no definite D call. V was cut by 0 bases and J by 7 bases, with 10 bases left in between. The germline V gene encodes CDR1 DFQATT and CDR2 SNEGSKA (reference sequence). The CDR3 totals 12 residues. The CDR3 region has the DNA TGCAGTGCTAGAGATGGCAGTTGGGAGCAGTACTTC. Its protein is CSARDGSWEQYF.

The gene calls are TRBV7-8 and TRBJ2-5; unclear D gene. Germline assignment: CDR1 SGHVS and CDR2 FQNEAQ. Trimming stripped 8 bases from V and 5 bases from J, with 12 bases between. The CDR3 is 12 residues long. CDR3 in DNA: TGTGCCAGCCGACGGGTCCGGGAGACCCAGTACTTC. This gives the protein CASRRVRETQYF.

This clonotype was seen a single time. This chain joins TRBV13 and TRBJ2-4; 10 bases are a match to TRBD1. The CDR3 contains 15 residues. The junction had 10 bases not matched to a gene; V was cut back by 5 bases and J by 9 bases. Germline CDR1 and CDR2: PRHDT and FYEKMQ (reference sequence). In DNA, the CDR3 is TGTGCCAGCAGCCAAGAAGGGACAGGGGAACCCATTCAGTACTTC. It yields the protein CASSQEGTGEPIQYF.

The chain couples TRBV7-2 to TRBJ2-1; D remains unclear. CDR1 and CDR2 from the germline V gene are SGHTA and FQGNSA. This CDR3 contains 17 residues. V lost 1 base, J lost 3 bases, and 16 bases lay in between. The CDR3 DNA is TGTGCCAGCAGCTTAGATCTCTCGCAGCCCTTCTACAATGAGCAGTTCTTC. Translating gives CASSLDLSQPFYNEQFF.

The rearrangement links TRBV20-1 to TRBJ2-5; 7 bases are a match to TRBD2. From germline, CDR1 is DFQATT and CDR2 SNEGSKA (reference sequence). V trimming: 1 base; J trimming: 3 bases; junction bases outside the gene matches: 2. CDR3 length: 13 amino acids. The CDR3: CSARARGEETQYF. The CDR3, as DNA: TGCAGTGCTAGAGCCCGGGGGGAAGAGACCCAGTACTTC.

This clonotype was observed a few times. Here the CDR3 reads CASSPGVITDTQYF. The CDR3 DNA follows: TGCGCCAGCAGCCCCGGGGTCATCACAGATACGCAGTATTTT. The gene calls are TRBV5-1 and TRBJ2-3, with a possible D match to TRBD2 (5 bases). V lost 4 bases to trimming and J lost 2 bases, with 11 bases between them. CDR3 length: 14 residues. Germline values: CDR1 SGHRS, CDR2 YFSETQ. Looking up the rest from reference TRBV5-1 and TRBJ2-3 gives the full variable domain: KAGVTQTPRYLIKTRGQQVTLSCSPISGHRSVSWYQQTPGQGLQFLFEYFSETQRNKGNFPGRFSGRQFSNSRSEMNVSTLELGDSALYLCASSPGVITDTQYFGPGTRLTVL.

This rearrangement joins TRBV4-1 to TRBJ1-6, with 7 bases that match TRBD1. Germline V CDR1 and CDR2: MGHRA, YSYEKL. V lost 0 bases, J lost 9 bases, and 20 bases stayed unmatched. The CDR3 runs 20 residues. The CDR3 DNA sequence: TGCGCCAGCAGCCAAGACCCGGGACAGATATCTAATTTGGCAGGTTCACCCCTCCACTTT. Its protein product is CASSQDPGQISNLAGSPLHF.

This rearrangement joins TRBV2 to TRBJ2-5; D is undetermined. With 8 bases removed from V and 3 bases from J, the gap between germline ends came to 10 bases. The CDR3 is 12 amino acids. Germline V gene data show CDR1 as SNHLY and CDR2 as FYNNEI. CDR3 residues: CASGEHEETQYF. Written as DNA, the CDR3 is TGTGCCAGCGGCGAGCATGAAGAGACCCAGTACTTC.

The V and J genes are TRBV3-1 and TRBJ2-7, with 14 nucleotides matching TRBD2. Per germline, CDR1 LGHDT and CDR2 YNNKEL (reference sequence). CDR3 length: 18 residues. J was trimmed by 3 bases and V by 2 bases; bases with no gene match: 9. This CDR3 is CASSQPGTSGGNLYEQYF. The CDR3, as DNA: TGTGCCAGCAGCCAACCAGGGACTAGCGGGGGAAACCTCTACGAGCAGTACTTC.

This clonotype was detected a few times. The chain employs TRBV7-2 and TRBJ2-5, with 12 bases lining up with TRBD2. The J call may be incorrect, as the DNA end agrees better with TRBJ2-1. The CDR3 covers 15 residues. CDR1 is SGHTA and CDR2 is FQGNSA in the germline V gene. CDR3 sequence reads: CASSSLAGGRDEQFF. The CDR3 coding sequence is TGTGCCAGCAGCTCCCTAGCGGGGGGGAGGGATGAGCAGTTCTTC.

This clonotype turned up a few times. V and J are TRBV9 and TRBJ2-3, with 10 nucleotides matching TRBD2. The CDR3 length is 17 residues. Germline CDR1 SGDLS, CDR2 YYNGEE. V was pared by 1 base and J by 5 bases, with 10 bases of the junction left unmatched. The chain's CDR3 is CASSVNQAGGPRDTQYF. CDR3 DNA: TGTGCCAGCAGCGTAAATCAAGCGGGAGGGCCCAGAGATACGCAGTATTTT.

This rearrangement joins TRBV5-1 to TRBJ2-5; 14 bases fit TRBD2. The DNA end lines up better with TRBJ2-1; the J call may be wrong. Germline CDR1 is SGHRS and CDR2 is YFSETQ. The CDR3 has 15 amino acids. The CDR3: CASSWTSGGSNEQFF. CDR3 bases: TGCGCCAGCAGTTGGACTAGCGGGGGGTCCAATGAGCAGTTCTTC.

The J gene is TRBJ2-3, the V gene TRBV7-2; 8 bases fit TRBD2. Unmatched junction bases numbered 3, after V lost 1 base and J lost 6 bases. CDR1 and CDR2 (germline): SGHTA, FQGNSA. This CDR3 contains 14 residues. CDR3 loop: CASSLGLALDTQYF. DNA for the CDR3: TGTGCCAGCAGCTTAGGACTAGCGTTGGATACGCAGTATTTT.

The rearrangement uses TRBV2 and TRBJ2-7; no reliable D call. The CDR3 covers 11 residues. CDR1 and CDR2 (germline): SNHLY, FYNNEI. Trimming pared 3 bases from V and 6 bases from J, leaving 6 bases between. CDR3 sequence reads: CASSEWAEQYF. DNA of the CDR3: TGTGCCAGCAGTGAGTGGGCCGAGCAGTACTTC.

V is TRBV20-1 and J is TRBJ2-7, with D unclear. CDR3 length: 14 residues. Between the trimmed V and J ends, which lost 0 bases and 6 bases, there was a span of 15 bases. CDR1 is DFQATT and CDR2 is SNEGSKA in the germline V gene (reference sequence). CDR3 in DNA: TGCAGTGCTAGAGATATTGGGGAAATCTGCGAGCAGTACTTC. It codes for CSARDIGEICEQYF.

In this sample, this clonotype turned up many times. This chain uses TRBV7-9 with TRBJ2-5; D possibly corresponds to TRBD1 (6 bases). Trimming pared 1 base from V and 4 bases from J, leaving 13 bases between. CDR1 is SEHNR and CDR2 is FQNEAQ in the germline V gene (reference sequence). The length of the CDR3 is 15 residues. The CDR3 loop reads CASSLGQGIRETQYF. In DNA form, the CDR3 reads TGTGCCAGCAGCTTAGGGCAGGGGATAAGAGAGACCCAGTACTTC.